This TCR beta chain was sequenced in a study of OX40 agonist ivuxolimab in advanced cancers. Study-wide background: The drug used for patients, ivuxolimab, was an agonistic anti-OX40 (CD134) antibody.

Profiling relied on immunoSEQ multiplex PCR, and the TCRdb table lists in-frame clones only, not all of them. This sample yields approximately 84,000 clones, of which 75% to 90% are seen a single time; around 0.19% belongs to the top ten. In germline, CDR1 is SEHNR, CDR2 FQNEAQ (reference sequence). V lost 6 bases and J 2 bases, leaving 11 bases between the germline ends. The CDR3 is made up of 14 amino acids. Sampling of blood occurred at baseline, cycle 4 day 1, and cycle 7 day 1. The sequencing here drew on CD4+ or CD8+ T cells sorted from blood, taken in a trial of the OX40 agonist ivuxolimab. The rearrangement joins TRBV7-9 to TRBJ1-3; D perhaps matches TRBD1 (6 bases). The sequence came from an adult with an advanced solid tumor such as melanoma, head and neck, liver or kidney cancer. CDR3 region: CASSTTGTGNTIYF. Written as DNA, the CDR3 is TGTGCCAGCAGTACCACAGGGACTGGAAACACCATATATTTT. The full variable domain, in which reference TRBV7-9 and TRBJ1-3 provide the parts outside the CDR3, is DTGVSQNPRHKITKRGQNVTFRCDPISEHNRLYWYRQTLGQGPEFLTYFQNEAQLEKSRLLSDRFSAERPKGSFSTLEIQRTEQGDSAMYLCASSTTGTGNTIYFGEGSWLTVV.